These 5 T cell receptor beta chains originate from one sample sequenced in a study of T-cell reconstitution after alpha-beta-depleted transplantation in children. Using unique molecular identifiers, the investigators prepared the TCRbeta library. Via MiXCR, TCRdb re-called the PCR reads, giving one row per CDR3 protein. Found here are 500,000 or so distinct CDR3 sequences, 30% to 35% of them singletons; the top ten hold roughly 2.5%. The sequencing here drew on PBMCs from the stem cell graft donor, taken from the stem cell graft. Receptor source: a human donor who donated a stem cell graft to a child with aplastic anemia.

In this sample, this clonotype turned up a few times. The genes are TRBV12-3 or TRBV12-4 and TRBJ1-3, with D perhaps matching TRBD1 (5 bases). The CDR3 spans 15 residues. Between the trimmed V and J ends, which lost 6 bases and 2 bases, there was a span of 14 bases. CDR3 coding DNA: TGTGCCAGCAGCCTCGCTCAGGGTACTGGAAACACCATATATTTT. Amino acids: CASSLAQGTGNTIYF.

This clonotype has at least ten counts. The chain links TRBV20-1 to TRBJ1-1, with 7 bases that match TRBD1. Germline V gene sequence: CDR1 DFQATT, CDR2 SNEGSKA (reference sequence). The CDR3 covers 13 residues. Trimming cost V 3 bases and J 0 bases; bases outside gene matches: 1. The CDR3 here is CSARGQLNTEAFF. Here the CDR3 DNA reads TGCAGTGCTAGGGGACAGCTGAACACTGAAGCTTTCTTT.

There are a few counts of this clonotype. J is TRBJ2-5 and V is TRBV20-1; 13 nucleotides agree with TRBD2. Germline CDR1 DFQATT, CDR2 SNEGSKA (reference sequence). Trimming took 1 base from V and 5 from J; bases not matched to a gene: 10. This CDR3 has 17 residues. In DNA form, the CDR3 reads TGCAGTGCTAGAGTGTACGGGACTAGCGGGGTCTATGAGACCCAGTACTTC. Residues: CSARVYGTSGVYETQYF.

J is TRBJ2-1 and V is TRBV6-5; 9 bases are a match to TRBD2. The CDR3 loop spans 17 amino acids. Germline assignment: CDR1 MNHEY and CDR2 SVGAGI. V was pared by 2 bases and J by 4 bases, with 9 bases of the junction left unmatched. DNA of the CDR3: TGTGCCAGCAGTTACAGCGGCGCGGGAGGGCGGTACAATGAGCAGTTCTTC. It translates to CASSYSGAGGRYNEQFF.

This clonotype has only a few counts. V is TRBV5-1 and J is TRBJ1-5; 8 bases are shared with TRBD1. This CDR3 spans 14 amino acids. Per germline, CDR1 SGHRS and CDR2 YFSETQ. V was pared by 2 bases and J by 5 bases, with 3 bases of the junction left unmatched. The CDR3 DNA reads as TGCGCCAGCAGCTTATCAGGGGGCTATCAGCCCCAGCATTTT. Translated, it gives CASSLSGGYQPQHF.